The 15 T cell receptor beta chains reported below all come from one sample, sequenced in a study of blood T cell repertoires in COVID-19. Clones were read by immunoSEQ multiplex PCR, and TCRdb kept only the in-frame ones, dropping some. Of fewer than 100,000 clones in the sample, 87% were seen once. Sequenced input: peripheral blood. All receptors derive from a human donor in a cohort sampled during active COVID-19.

V usage is TRBV19 and J usage is TRBJ1-6; D is possibly TRBD1 (5 bases). The V gene's germline CDR1 is LNHDA and CDR2 SQIVND (reference sequence). Trimming shortened V by 4 bases and J by 12 bases, and 16 bases separated the two germline ends. The CDR3 loop spans 14 amino acids. CDR3: CASSSQGSLLPLHF. The CDR3 nucleotides read TGTGCCAGTAGTAGCCAGGGTAGCTTACTACCCCTCCACTTT.

This clone turned up a few times. This chain links TRBV2 with TRBJ1-1; D uncertain. This CDR3 region has 13 residues. Germline-derived CDR1 and CDR2 are SNHLY and FYNNEI. Trimming pared 6 bases from V and 1 base from J, leaving 9 bases between. CDR3 protein: CASSYRGNTEAFF. Here the CDR3 DNA reads TGTGCCAGCAGCTATAGAGGGAACACTGAAGCTTTCTTT.

The chain joins TRBV2 to TRBJ2-1, with 8 nucleotides matching TRBD2. Trimming at V came to 4 bases and at J to 1 base, leaving 9 bases not matched to a gene. Germline values: CDR1 SNHLY, CDR2 FYNNEI. The CDR3 runs to 17 residues. CDR3 residues: CASSGPSGRGSYNEQFF. The CDR3 DNA reads as TGTGCCAGCAGTGGTCCGAGCGGGAGAGGGTCCTACAATGAGCAGTTCTTC.

V is TRBV5-1 and J is TRBJ2-5; weak D call: TRBD1 (6 bases). The germline V gene has CDR1 SGHRS and CDR2 YFSETQ. V lost 6 bases to trimming and J lost 1 base, with 19 bases between them. The CDR3 contains 16 residues. CDR3 in DNA: TGCGCCAGCATGGCAGGGGCCCCAATACCCCAAGAGACCCAGTACTTC. Its translation: CASMAGAPIPQETQYF. Complete variable domain (other parts from reference TRBV5-1 and TRBJ2-5): KAGVTQTPRYLIKTRGQQVTLSCSPISGHRSVSWYQQTPGQGLQFLFEYFSETQRNKGNFPGRFSGRQFSNSRSEMNVSTLELGDSALYLCASMAGAPIPQETQYFGPGTRLLVL.

The rearrangement uses TRBV4-3 and TRBJ2-3; TRBD2 is a possible D gene (5 bases). Germline V gives CDR1 LGHNA, CDR2 YSLEER. The V end was cut by 5 bases, the J end by 5 bases, with 11 bases between. The CDR3 has 13 residues. For the CDR3, the DNA is TGCGCCAGCAGCACCCGGACTGGAGATACGCAGTATTTT. This translates into CASSTRTGDTQYF.

The chain links TRBV4-3 to TRBJ2-3; the match to TRBD2 covers 13 bases. CDR3 length equals 15 residues. The germline V gene has CDR1 LGHNA and CDR2 YSLEER. Unmatched junction bases numbered 2, after V lost 0 bases and J lost 8 bases. The chain's CDR3 is CASSQDRLAGGTQYF. The DNA of the CDR3 is TGCGCCAGCAGCCAAGATCGACTAGCGGGAGGTACGCAGTATTTT.

This clone has a handful of counts. J is TRBJ1-1 and V is TRBV6-5; 7 nucleotides agree with TRBD1. The CDR3 consists of 15 residues. Germline V gene lookup returns CDR1 MNHEY and CDR2 SVGAGI. V shed 4 bases, J shed 0 bases, and the junction held 5 bases outside the gene matches. The CDR3 here is CASSLARGVNTEAFF. The CDR3 nucleotides are TGTGCCAGCAGTTTAGCCAGGGGGGTGAACACTGAAGCTTTCTTT.

This chain connects TRBV7-9 to TRBJ1-2; a possible D gene is TRBD1 (6 bases). Deletions cut 5 bases from V and 0 bases from J, with 16 bases between. The germline V gene has CDR1 SEHNR and CDR2 FQNEAQ (reference sequence). The CDR3 is 16 residues long. In DNA, the CDR3 is TGTGCCAGCAGCGAGACCGGGACAATAACTAACTATGGCTACACCTTC. Translating it yields CASSETGTITNYGYTF.

This sequence joins TRBV20-1 and TRBJ2-1; D call uncertain. V dropped 5 bases and J dropped 8 bases, with 10 bases sitting between them. Per the germline V gene, CDR1 is DFQATT and CDR2 is SNEGSKA (reference sequence). The CDR3 is 11 amino acids. CDR3 region: CSARTLDEQFF. For the CDR3, the DNA is TGCAGTGCTCGAACTCTGGATGAGCAGTTCTTC.

V usage is TRBV15 and J usage is TRBJ2-6; 7 positions match TRBD2. Unmatched junction bases numbered 4, after V lost 3 bases and J lost 2 bases. This CDR3 has 16 amino acids. Germline-derived CDR1 and CDR2 are LNHNV and YYDKDF (reference sequence). This CDR3 is CATSRRAGAGANVLTF. CDR3 sequence (DNA): TGTGCCACCAGCAGGAGGGCGGGGGCTGGGGCCAACGTCCTGACTTTC.

This chain links TRBV19 with TRBJ2-1; 10 bases fit TRBD2. The junction had 14 bases not matched to a gene; V was cut back by 4 bases and J by 5 bases. This CDR3 has 18 amino acids. CDR1 is LNHDA, CDR2 SQIVND, per germline (reference sequence). The CDR3 DNA is TGTGCCAGTAGTAGGACTAGCGGAAGCCTGGGGTTTGACAATGAGCAGTTCTTC. It translates to CASSRTSGSLGFDNEQFF.

This clone has just one count. The V gene is TRBV3-1 (or the pseudogene TRBV3-2), the J gene TRBJ1-3, with D uncertain. In germline, CDR1 is LGHDT, CDR2 YNNKEL (reference sequence). This CDR3 has 14 residues. V was clipped by 4 bases and J by 0 bases, with 7 bases between them. CDR3: CASSPRGSGNTIYF. The CDR3 region has the DNA TGTGCCAGCAGCCCCAGAGGCTCTGGAAACACCATATATTTT.

The J gene is TRBJ2-7, the V gene TRBV7-9; no definite D call. The V and J ends lost 3 bases and 4 bases respectively, with 10 bases between them. Germline lookup yields CDR1 SEHNR and CDR2 FQNEAQ (reference sequence). This CDR3 contains 13 residues. CDR3: CASSLPSGYEQYF. In DNA, the CDR3 is TGTGCCAGCAGCTTGCCGTCGGGTTACGAGCAGTACTTC.

The chain couples TRBV18 to TRBJ1-1; no reliable D call. From germline, CDR1 is KGHSH and CDR2 LQKENI. Trimming cost V 3 bases and J 1 base, with 15 bases left between them. CDR3 length: 16 residues. For the CDR3, the DNA is TGTGCCAGCTCACCGCAGGTGGCAGGTTCGAACACTGAAGCTTTCTTT. Protein: CASSPQVAGSNTEAFF.

The chain combines TRBV18 with TRBJ1-2, with 7 bases matching TRBD1. This CDR3 has 13 amino acids. Trimming took 3 bases from V and 5 from J; bases not matched to a gene: 3. CDR1 is KGHSH and CDR2 is LQKENI in the germline V gene. The CDR3 coding sequence is TGTGCCAGCTCACCGGACAGGTCGTATGGCTACACCTTC. Its protein product is CASSPDRSYGYTF. The variable domain in full, with the rest retrieved from reference TRBV18 and TRBJ1-2, is NAGVMQNPRHLVRRRGQEARLRCSPMKGHSHVYWYRQLPEEGLKFMVYLQKENIIDESGMPKERFSAEFPKEGPSILRIQQVVRGDSAAYFCASSPDRSYGYTFGSGTRLTVV.